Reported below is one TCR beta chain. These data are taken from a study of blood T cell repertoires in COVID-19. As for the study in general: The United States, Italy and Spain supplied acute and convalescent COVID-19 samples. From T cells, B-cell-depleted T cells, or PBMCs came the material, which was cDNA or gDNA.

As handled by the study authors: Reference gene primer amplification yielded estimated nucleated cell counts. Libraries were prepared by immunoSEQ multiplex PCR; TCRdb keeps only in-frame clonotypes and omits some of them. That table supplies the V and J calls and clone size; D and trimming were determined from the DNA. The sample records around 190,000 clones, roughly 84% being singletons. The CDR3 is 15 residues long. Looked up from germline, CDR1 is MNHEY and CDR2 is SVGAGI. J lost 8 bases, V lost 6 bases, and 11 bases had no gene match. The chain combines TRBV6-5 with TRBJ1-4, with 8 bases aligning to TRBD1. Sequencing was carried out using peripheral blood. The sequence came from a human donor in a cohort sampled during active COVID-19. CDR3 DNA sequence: TGTGCCAGCAGCCCCAGGACAGGGTGGGGGGAAAAACTGTTTTTT. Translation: CASSPRTGWGEKLFF.